Below are 30 T cell receptor beta chains sequenced from a single sample in a study of T cell responses to AZD1222 COVID-19 vaccine. The data were produced by immunoSEQ multiplex PCR, yet TCRdb's version contains in-frame clones alone and is incomplete. Of some 120,000 clones in the sample, approximately 91% were seen once. Sample: peripheral blood, taken on day 0 of AZD1222 vaccination. The receptors here all came from an adult in good health.

The rearrangement uses TRBV24-1 and TRBJ2-3; D possibly corresponds to TRBD1 (6 bases). The germline V and J ends were trimmed by 4 bases and 2 bases, with 18 bases remaining between them. Germline CDR1 is KGHDR and CDR2 is SFDVKD. The CDR3 is made up of 17 amino acids. The CDR3 DNA reads TGTGCCACCAGTGACTATCCGGGACACCAAAACACAGATACGCAGTATTTT. Translated: CATSDYPGHQNTDTQYF.

The table lists this clone with a count of one. Other DNA sequences in the same sample also yield this CDR3. This sequence joins TRBV7-2 and TRBJ1-4; D is uncertain. Deletions cut 0 bases from V and 5 bases from J, with 7 bases between. CDR3 size: 14 residues. Germline V gene lookup returns CDR1 SGHTA and CDR2 FQGNSA. CDR3 sequence: CASSLAGQNEKLFF. Written as DNA, the CDR3 is TGTGCCAGCAGCTTAGCCGGGCAGAATGAAAAACTGTTTTTT.

For the CDR3, the DNA is TGTGCCAGCTCACCCGGGACAGGGGGCTATAATTCACCCCTCCACTTT. Translating gives CASSPGTGGYNSPLHF. The chain is built from TRBV18 and TRBJ1-6, with TRBD1 identical over 11 bases. Germline V gives CDR1 KGHSH, CDR2 LQKENI. The J segment lost 3 bases and the V segment lost 3 bases, leaving 1 base of the junction unmatched. This CDR3 is 16 amino acids long.

Concerning this clone: This specimen includes other DNA sequences encoding the same CDR3. The V call is TRBV5-1, the J call TRBJ1-1, with no clear D. Per the germline V gene, CDR1 is SGHRS and CDR2 is YFSETQ. The CDR3 covers 13 residues. V was shortened by 3 bases and J by 0 bases, with 6 bases between the two germline ends. The CDR3, as DNA: TGCGCCAGCAGCTCCACATTGAACACTGAAGCTTTCTTT. Residues: CASSSTLNTEAFF. Variable domain in full (rest from reference TRBV5-1 and TRBJ1-1): KAGVTQTPRYLIKTRGQQVTLSCSPISGHRSVSWYQQTPGQGLQFLFEYFSETQRNKGNFPGRFSGRQFSNSRSEMNVSTLELGDSALYLCASSSTLNTEAFFGQGTRLTVV.

This chain's CDR3 is CASSLAEASPLHF. CDR3 DNA: TGTGCCAGCAGTTTAGCGGAGGCCTCACCCCTCCACTTT. The rearrangement links TRBV12-3 or TRBV12-4 to TRBJ1-6; D remains unclear. The length of the CDR3 is 13 residues. Between the trimmed V and J ends, which lost 0 bases and 10 bases, there was a span of 7 bases.

The chain carries TRBV6-1 and TRBJ1-4; D is perhaps TRBD1 (6 bases). Germline V lookup: CDR1 MNHNS, CDR2 SASEGT. The ends were cut back, 2 bases at V and 5 bases at J, with 12 bases in the middle. This CDR3 has 15 residues. The CDR3 DNA reads as TGTGCCAGCAGTGAATGGGAGACAGGAAATGAAAAACTGTTTTTT. Translation: CASSEWETGNEKLFF.

The chain links TRBV7-8 to TRBJ1-1, with 7 bases lining up with TRBD1. J gave up 9 bases and V 1 base, and 5 bases lay outside the gene matches. Looked up from germline, CDR1 is SGHVS and CDR2 is FQNEAQ. The CDR3 spans 13 residues. The CDR3, as DNA: TGTGCCAGCAGCTTAGTCCAGGGGGTTAAAGCTTTCTTT. Amino acids: CASSLVQGVKAFF. Drawing the rest from reference TRBV7-8 and TRBJ1-1, the complete variable domain is GAGVSQSPRYKVAKRGQDVALRCDPISGHVSLFWYQQALGQGPEFLTYFQNEAQLDKSGLPSDRFFAERPEGSVSTLKIQRTQQEDSAVYLCASSLVQGVKAFFGQGTRLTVV.

J is TRBJ1-2 and V is TRBV19, with TRBD1 matching over 11 bases. V was clipped by 3 bases and J by 2 bases; unmatched bases: 5. Germline assignment: CDR1 LNHDA and CDR2 SQIVND (reference sequence). The CDR3 length is 16 residues. The CDR3 here is CASSIRTGGGNYGYTF. The CDR3 bases are TGTGCCAGTAGTATTAGGACAGGGGGCGGCAACTATGGCTACACCTTC.

The chain couples TRBV7-3 to TRBJ2-5, with 10 nucleotides matching TRBD1. Germline V lookup: CDR1 SGHTA, CDR2 FQGTGA. J lost 4 bases, V lost 3 bases, and 2 bases had no gene match. CDR3 size: 14 residues. The CDR3 region is CASSLTGGGETQYF. CDR3 in DNA: TGTGCCAGCAGCTTGACAGGGGGCGGAGAGACCCAGTACTTC. Looking up the rest from reference TRBV7-3 and TRBJ2-5 gives the full variable domain: GAGVSQTPSNKVTEKGKYVELRCDPISGHTALYWYRQSLGQGPEFLIYFQGTGAADDSGLPNDRFFAVRPEGSVSTLKIQRTERGDSAVYLCASSLTGGGETQYFGPGTRLLVL.

The V call is TRBV3-1 (or the pseudogene TRBV3-2), the J call TRBJ2-5, with 12 bases fitting TRBD2. The CDR3 is made up of 19 amino acids. After removal of 0 bases from V and 0 bases from J, the junction contained 8 bases not matched to a gene. Germline V gene data show CDR1 as LGHDT and CDR2 as YNNKEL (reference sequence). CDR3 region: CASSQDPTSGGRYQETQYF. The CDR3 bases are TGTGCCAGCAGCCAAGACCCGACTAGCGGGGGTCGGTACCAAGAGACCCAGTACTTC.

The chain carries TRBV11-2 and TRBJ1-2; 10 nucleotides agree with TRBD1. Germline CDR1 and CDR2: SGHAT and FQNNGV. With V trimmed by 1 base and J by 4 bases, 3 bases remained unmatched. CDR3 size: 15 residues. The CDR3 DNA is TGTGCCAGCAGCTTAGGAGGGACAGGGGTCTATGGCTACACCTTC. Translated, it gives CASSLGGTGVYGYTF.

This chain uses TRBV7-8 with TRBJ1-4; D ambiguous. V was cut by 3 bases and J by 0 bases, with 14 bases left in between. The CDR3 has 17 residues. The V gene's germline CDR1 is SGHVS and CDR2 FQNEAQ. CDR3 sequence (DNA): TGTGCCAGCAGCTTTAAAGTGGGGATAGCAACTAATGAAAAACTGTTTTTT. Translated, it gives CASSFKVGIATNEKLFF.

This chain joins TRBV19 and TRBJ2-1, with TRBD2 matching over 10 bases. CDR3 length: 15 amino acids. In germline, CDR1 is LNHDA, CDR2 SQIVND (reference sequence). V gave up 6 bases and J gave up 10 bases; unmatched junction bases: 12. Here the CDR3 DNA reads TGTGCCAGTAGCCAGAGCGGGGGGGCTCGTGGCGAGCAGTTCTTC. Protein: CASSQSGGARGEQFF. Based on the CDR3 plus reference TRBV19 and TRBJ2-1, the full variable domain is DGGITQSPKYLFRKEGQNVTLSCEQNLNHDAMYWYRQDPGQGLRLIYYSQIVNDFQKGDIAEGYSVSREKKESFPLTVTSAQKNPTAFYLCASSQSGGARGEQFFGPGTRLTVL.

This chain joins TRBV11-3 and TRBJ1-6; 8 nucleotides match TRBD1. V shed 5 bases, J shed 6 bases, and the junction held 9 bases outside the gene matches. Germline-derived CDR1 and CDR2 are SGHNT and YENEEA. This CDR3 comprises 16 residues. CDR3 nucleotides: TGTGCCAGCAGCGGAACGGGACAGGAGTTTAATTCACCCCTCCACTTT. Translated: CASSGTGQEFNSPLHF.

This clone was seen once. The CDR3 is CASSEGTGVYYEQYF. In DNA, the CDR3 is TGTGCCAGCTCGGAAGGGACAGGGGTCTACTACGAGCAGTACTTC. The rearrangement joins TRBV18 to TRBJ2-7; 10 bases are shared with TRBD1. After removal of 6 bases from V and 3 bases from J, the junction contained 8 bases not matched to a gene. The germline V gene has CDR1 KGHSH and CDR2 LQKENI. The CDR3 is 15 amino acids.

The chain uses TRBV5-4 and TRBJ1-2; D is uncertain. The germline V gene has CDR1 SGHNT and CDR2 YYREEE (reference sequence). Between the trimmed V and J ends, which lost 4 bases and 2 bases, there was a span of 6 bases. The CDR3 covers 12 residues. This chain's CDR3 is CASSEYNYGYTF. The CDR3 DNA reads as TGTGCCAGCAGCGAATACAACTATGGCTACACCTTC.

V is TRBV19 and J is TRBJ2-2; no reliable D call. Germline V CDR1 and CDR2: LNHDA, SQIVND (reference sequence). The CDR3 has 12 residues. The V gene lost 5 bases and the J gene lost 6 bases, with 7 bases spanning the gap. The CDR3 sequence: CASSRSAGELFF. Here the CDR3 DNA reads TGTGCCAGTAGTCGGTCGGCCGGGGAGCTGTTTTTT.

The gene calls are TRBV7-2 and TRBJ2-1, with 9 positions matching TRBD2. The CDR3 totals 16 residues. Looked up from germline, CDR1 is SGHTA and CDR2 is FQGNSA. Unmatched junction bases numbered 12, after V lost 6 bases and J lost 6 bases. The CDR3 loop reads CASSARGGANGNEQFF. CDR3 in DNA: TGTGCCAGCAGTGCCCGCGGGGGGGCCAACGGCAATGAGCAGTTCTTC.

The chain employs TRBV19 and TRBJ1-6; 7 positions match TRBD1. CDR3 size: 14 residues. V lost 5 bases to trimming and J lost 8 bases; unmatched junction nucleotides: 6. In germline, CDR1 is LNHDA, CDR2 SQIVND (reference sequence). CDR3: CASSFHTGDSPLHF. For the CDR3, the DNA is TGTGCCAGTAGTTTCCACACAGGGGATTCACCCCTCCACTTT.

CDR3 nucleotide sequence: TGCGCCAGCAGCCAAGATTTAGGAGCTAACTACGAGCAGTACTTC. This encodes CASSQDLGANYEQYF. The chain recombines TRBV4-1 with TRBJ2-7, with D uncertain. V was cut by 0 bases and J by 3 bases, with 12 bases left in between. The CDR3 length is 15 residues. CDR1 MGHRA and CDR2 YSYEKL come from the germline V gene.

The V gene is TRBV24-1, the J gene TRBJ2-1; 9 positions match TRBD1. This CDR3 spans 14 amino acids. The V and J ends lost 4 bases and 8 bases, in that order; junction bases with no gene match: 5. Germline CDR1 reads KGHDR; CDR2 reads SFDVKD. The CDR3 reads CATSEGQGYHEQFF. For the CDR3, the DNA is TGTGCCACCAGTGAAGGACAGGGGTATCATGAGCAGTTCTTC.

The chain uses TRBV27 and TRBJ2-3, with 11 bases matching TRBD1. Per germline, CDR1 MNHEY and CDR2 SMNVEV (reference sequence). CDR3 length: 14 amino acids. With V trimmed by 6 bases and J by 5 bases, 4 bases remained unmatched. DNA of the CDR3: TGTGCCAGCAGGCAGGACAGGGGGCAAGATACGCAGTATTTT. Encoded protein: CASRQDRGQDTQYF.

This chain links TRBV5-1 with TRBJ1-3; TRBD1 matches at 7 bases. Germline values: CDR1 SGHRS, CDR2 YFSETQ. The CDR3 runs 15 residues. The V segment lost 6 bases and the J segment 4 bases; nucleotides outside the gene matches: 10. The CDR3 reads CASTPTGWGGNTIYF. In DNA form, the CDR3 reads TGCGCCAGCACCCCGACAGGGTGGGGAGGAAACACCATATATTTT.

The chain joins TRBV3-1 (or the pseudogene TRBV3-2) to TRBJ2-5, with TRBD2 identical over 9 bases. There are 16 residues in the CDR3. V was clipped by 0 bases and J by 5 bases; unmatched bases: 7. Germline loops: CDR1 LGHDT, CDR2 YNNKEL (reference sequence). The CDR3 here is CASSQDGRGGAETQYF. The CDR3, as DNA: TGTGCCAGCAGCCAAGATGGTCGCGGGGGGGCGGAGACCCAGTACTTC.

This chain links TRBV29-1 with TRBJ2-1; 7 bases are shared with TRBD1. CDR1 is SQVTM, CDR2 ANQGSEA, per germline. There are 13 residues in the CDR3. The V and J ends lost 3 bases and 9 bases, in that order; junction bases with no gene match: 8. DNA of the CDR3: TGCAGCGTTGATGGGGGACAGTCGGTTGAGCAGTTCTTC. Protein sequence: CSVDGGQSVEQFF.

This chain connects TRBV6-2 or TRBV6-3 to TRBJ2-5, with 8 bases matching TRBD1. Germline CDR1 MNHEY, CDR2 SVGEGT. Trimming cost V 0 bases and J 2 bases; bases outside gene matches: 2. The CDR3 contains 15 residues. The CDR3 DNA sequence: TGTGCCAGCAGTTACTCCGGGACAGGACAAGAGACCCAGTACTTC. This gives the protein CASSYSGTGQETQYF.

The J gene is TRBJ1-1, the V gene TRBV9, with a possible D match to TRBD1 (5 bases). Trimming took 0 bases from V and 4 from J, leaving 13 bases between them. This CDR3 comprises 15 residues. Germline assignment: CDR1 SGDLS and CDR2 YYNGEE. Here the CDR3 reads CASSVAGVVGTEAFF. As DNA, the CDR3 is TGTGCCAGCAGCGTAGCGGGGGTGGTGGGCACTGAAGCTTTCTTT. Full variable domain (missing parts from reference TRBV9 and TRBJ1-1): DSGVTQTPKHLITATGQRVTLRCSPRSGDLSVYWYQQSLDQGLQFLIQYYNGEERAKGNILERFSAQQFPDLHSELNLSSLELGDSALYFCASSVAGVVGTEAFFGQGTRLTVV.

This clone appeared once. The V gene is TRBV27, the J gene TRBJ1-5, with D perhaps matching TRBD1 (5 bases). The CDR3 extends over 16 amino acids. In germline, CDR1 is MNHEY, CDR2 SMNVEV (reference sequence). With 5 bases removed from V and 1 base from J, the gap between germline ends came to 15 bases. The CDR3 region is CASSATQGLSNQPQHF. As DNA, the CDR3 is TGTGCCAGCAGTGCTACGCAGGGCCTAAGCAATCAGCCCCAGCATTTT.

The rearrangement links TRBV30 to TRBJ1-2, with 7 bases identical to TRBD1. Germline V gene data show CDR1 as GTSNPN and CDR2 as SVGIG (reference sequence). V lost 4 bases to trimming and J lost 4 bases; unmatched junction nucleotides: 6. CDR3 length: 13 residues. CDR3 loop: CAWTQGGIYGYTF. For the CDR3, the DNA is TGTGCCTGGACCCAGGGGGGAATCTATGGCTACACCTTC.

This chain uses TRBV5-5 with TRBJ1-4, with unresolved D. V lost 1 base to trimming and J lost 8 bases, with 9 bases between them. Germline loops: CDR1 SGHKS, CDR2 YYEKEE (reference sequence). The CDR3 sequence is 13 residues long. The DNA for the CDR3 is TGTGCCAGCAGCTTGCACCCGGGGGAAAAACTGTTTTTT. Protein: CASSLHPGEKLFF. Variable domain in full (rest from reference TRBV5-5 and TRBJ1-4): DAGVTQSPTHLIKTRGQQVTLRCSPISGHKSVSWYQQVLGQGPQFIFQYYEKEERGRGNFPDRFSARQFPNYSSELNVNALLLGDSALYLCASSLHPGEKLFFGSGTQLSVL.